This entry features one T cell receptor (beta chain) sequence. The data were taken from a study of shared clonotypes between healthy human individuals. The CDR3 runs 15 residues. V lost 3 bases, J lost 0 bases, and 6 bases lay in between. Looked up from germline, CDR1 is MDHEN and CDR2 is SYDVKM. Input per replicate PCR of unsorted PBMC was 300 ng DNA, corresponding to 33,000 or so T cell genomes. This table comes from immunoSEQ multiplex PCR, and its TCRdb copy is limited to in-frame clones, with some not included. This sample yields roughly 500,000 clones, of which 60% to 85% are seen a single time; 10% to 15% belongs to the top ten. Genomic DNA of unsorted samples came from roughly 90 million PBMCs.

The rearrangement links TRBV28 to TRBJ2-6; D call uncertain. The sample was PBMCs. This clonotype originated in a woman between 40 and 55 years old in good health. Some clones in this sample may be carry-over from other donors' samples. CDR3 sequence: CASSFTSSGANVLTF. The DNA for the CDR3 is TGTGCCAGCAGTTTTACTTCCTCTGGGGCCAACGTCCTGACTTTC.